This T cell receptor beta chain was sequenced for a study of blood T cell repertoires in COVID-19. Some clones are missing from TCRdb's copy, which holds only in-frame ones; the method was immunoSEQ multiplex PCR. In the table there are roughly 290,000 clones, around 87% of which are singletons. Germline CDR1 LNHDA, CDR2 SQIVND (reference sequence). This CDR3 contains 14 residues. The V gene end was trimmed by 5 bases and the J gene end by 3 bases; junction bases not matched to a gene: 5. Material for sequencing was peripheral blood. This sequence originates from a woman aged 45 to 65 who had recovered from COVID-19. The rearrangement links TRBV19 to TRBJ2-7; 9 bases agree with TRBD1. The CDR3 sequence is CASSPRTGDYEQYF. For the CDR3, the DNA is TGTGCCAGTAGTCCCCGGACAGGGGACTACGAGCAGTACTTC.